Shown below are 22 T cell receptor beta chains from a single sample sequenced in a study of blood T cell repertoires in COVID-19. Generated by immunoSEQ multiplex PCR, the TCRdb table keeps only in-frame clones and is missing some. The sample has 180,000 or so clones, 89% seen once. The specimen sequenced was peripheral blood. These receptors all come from a man aged 35 to 55 with acute or convalescent COVID-19.

In this sample, this clone turned up a few times. The chain is built from TRBV5-4 and TRBJ1-3; 7 nucleotides align to TRBD1. V was clipped by 4 bases and J by 0 bases; unmatched bases: 4. There are 15 residues in the CDR3. Looked up from germline, CDR1 is SGHNT and CDR2 is YYREEE (reference sequence). The CDR3 sequence is CASSPGQPSGNTIYF. The CDR3 region has the DNA TGTGCCAGCAGCCCGGGACAGCCCTCTGGAAACACCATATATTTT.

The chain has TRBV5-1 and TRBJ2-1, with a possible D match to TRBD2 (7 bases). Trimming left V 1 base short and J 3 bases short, with 11 bases between. In germline, CDR1 is SGHRS, CDR2 YFSETQ. The CDR3 is made up of 15 amino acids. The CDR3 DNA is TGCGCCAGCAGCTTGCAAGGGGGGGACTACAATGAGCAGTTCTTC. It encodes CASSLQGGDYNEQFF.

The V call is TRBV19, the J call TRBJ2-5, with 10 bases fitting TRBD2. From germline, CDR1 is LNHDA and CDR2 SQIVND (reference sequence). The CDR3 contains 14 residues. V dropped 9 bases and J dropped 0; count of bases not matched to a gene: 4. DNA of the CDR3: TGTGCCAGAGATAGCGGGGGGTACCAAGAGACCCAGTACTTC. Its protein is CARDSGGYQETQYF.

The count of this clone is one. This chain uses TRBV19 with TRBJ1-4; 7 bases agree with TRBD1. Trimming took 4 bases from V and 8 from J; bases not matched to a gene: 10. Per germline, CDR1 LNHDA and CDR2 SQIVND (reference sequence). The CDR3 sequence is 15 residues long. The CDR3 DNA sequence: TGTGCCAGTAGTACGGGGACAGCGACTGTCGAAAAACTGTTTTTT. This gives the protein CASSTGTATVEKLFF. Drawing the rest from reference TRBV19 and TRBJ1-4, the complete variable domain is DGGITQSPKYLFRKEGQNVTLSCEQNLNHDAMYWYRQDPGQGLRLIYYSQIVNDFQKGDIAEGYSVSREKKESFPLTVTSAQKNPTAFYLCASSTGTATVEKLFFGSGTQLSVL.

The rearrangement links TRBV28 to TRBJ1-1; D might be TRBD1 (6 bases). Looked up from germline, CDR1 is MDHEN and CDR2 is SYDVKM. This CDR3 contains 13 residues. The ends were cut back, 4 bases at V and 6 bases at J, with 12 bases in the middle. As DNA, the CDR3 is TGTGCCAGCAGTTCCACAGGGTTGGCTGAAGCTTTCTTT. Amino acid sequence: CASSSTGLAEAFF.

The rearrangement uses TRBV11-1 and TRBJ2-5; D is possibly TRBD2 (5 bases). This CDR3 has 15 residues. The ends were cut back, 4 bases at V and 5 bases at J, with 17 bases in the middle. The germline V gene encodes CDR1 SGHAT and CDR2 FQDESV (reference sequence). In nucleotides, the CDR3 is TGTGCCAGCAGCTCGGCCTTAGCGACGGTCGAGACCCAGTACTTC. It encodes CASSSALATVETQYF.

The V and J genes are TRBV15 and TRBJ2-7; D unresolved. CDR1 LNHNV and CDR2 YYDKDF come from the germline V gene (reference sequence). V lost 1 base and J lost 6, with 4 bases in between. The CDR3 spans 11 residues. The CDR3 bases are TGTGCCACCAGCAGAGTCCGCGAGCAGTACTTC. Residues: CATSRVREQYF.

The chain couples TRBV4-3 to TRBJ2-7; D is perhaps TRBD1 (5 bases). CDR3 length: 15 residues. Trimming removed 3 bases at V and 6 bases at J, with 18 bases between. Germline CDR1 reads LGHNA; CDR2 reads YSLEER. In nucleotides, the CDR3 is TGCGCCAGCAGCCAGTCCAGGGTTCTCGGTCTCGAGCAGTACTTC. This gives the protein CASSQSRVLGLEQYF.

This sequence joins TRBV11-1 and TRBJ2-6; a possible D gene is TRBD1 (5 bases). Germline V gene data show CDR1 as SGHAT and CDR2 as FQDESV (reference sequence). CDR3 length: 15 amino acids. Trimming cost V 5 bases and J 3 bases, with 11 bases left between them. The CDR3 DNA reads TGTGCCAGCAGCCCTCAGGGTTTTGGGGCCAACGTCCTGACTTTC. This gives the protein CASSPQGFGANVLTF.

The V and J genes are TRBV5-1 and TRBJ1-4, with 7 bases matching TRBD1. Germline-derived CDR1 and CDR2 are SGHRS and YFSETQ. This CDR3 region has 16 residues. The ends lost 4 bases at V and 7 bases at J; junction bases unmatched: 13. The CDR3 loop reads CASSQLGAQGREKLFF. In DNA form, the CDR3 reads TGCGCCAGCAGCCAACTTGGAGCACAGGGGCGTGAAAAACTGTTTTTT.

The genes are TRBV5-4 and TRBJ2-3; D unclear. Germline V gene sequence: CDR1 SGHNT, CDR2 YYREEE (reference sequence). V dropped 1 base and J dropped 1 base, with 4 bases sitting between them. This CDR3 region has 13 residues. The CDR3 bases are TGTGCCAGCAGCTTGACGGGCACAGATACGCAGTATTTT. This gives the protein CASSLTGTDTQYF.

There are a few counts of this clone. CDR3 nucleotide sequence: TGTGCCAGCAGCCCAGAGGCGGGGACTTACTACGAGCAGTACTTC. Its translation is CASSPEAGTYYEQYF. The rearrangement uses TRBV7-9 and TRBJ2-7, with D perhaps TRBD2 (6 bases). Trimming left V 5 bases short and J 3 bases short, with 17 bases between. Germline CDR1 SEHNR, CDR2 FQNEAQ (reference sequence). There are 15 residues in the CDR3.

In this sample, this clone turned up a few times. The gene calls are TRBV5-5 and TRBJ1-5, with TRBD1 identical over 7 bases. V shed 6 bases, J shed 1 base, and the junction held 7 bases outside the gene matches. The V gene's germline CDR1 is SGHKS and CDR2 YYEKEE (reference sequence). The CDR3 loop spans 15 amino acids. CDR3 DNA: TGTGCCAGCACCTCGACAGGGAGGAGCAATCAGCCCCAGCATTTT. This gives the protein CASTSTGRSNQPQHF.

The DNA of the CDR3 is TGTGCCAGCAGCTTAGCCCCTAGCGGGGGGTACAATGAGCAGTTCTTC. Amino acid sequence: CASSLAPSGGYNEQFF. The genes are TRBV7-9 and TRBJ2-1, with 11 bases fitting TRBD2. This CDR3 is 16 amino acids long. Germline loops: CDR1 SEHNR, CDR2 FQNEAQ (reference sequence). V dropped 0 bases and J dropped 4; count of bases not matched to a gene: 2.

The V and J genes are TRBV3-1 (or the pseudogene TRBV3-2) and TRBJ1-4; perhaps TRBD1 as D (6 bases). Trimming shortened V by 0 bases and J by 7 bases, and 12 bases separated the two germline ends. The CDR3 runs 15 residues. From germline, CDR1 is LGHDT and CDR2 YNNKEL (reference sequence). The CDR3 region is CASSQDSGDVEKLFF. CDR3 coding DNA: TGTGCCAGCAGCCAAGATTCAGGGGACGTTGAAAAACTGTTTTTT.

This sequence joins TRBV6-5 and TRBJ2-7; 9 nucleotides line up with TRBD1. Germline loops: CDR1 MNHEY, CDR2 SVGAGI. V shed 6 bases, J shed 3 bases, and the junction held 6 bases outside the gene matches. The CDR3 consists of 14 residues. In nucleotides, the CDR3 is TGTGCCAGCAGAATACAGGGGGCGAACTACGAGCAGTACTTC. Translating it yields CASRIQGANYEQYF.

The CDR3 nucleotides are TGTGCCAGCAGCTCCCTACAGGGCGCTAGCTCCTACGAGCAGTACTTC. It yields the protein CASSSLQGASSYEQYF. The gene calls are TRBV7-6 and TRBJ2-7, with D maybe TRBD1 (6 bases). Germline CDR1 reads SGHVS; CDR2 reads FNYEAQ. V dropped 4 bases and J dropped 0 bases, with 16 bases sitting between them. This CDR3 comprises 16 residues.

This chain connects TRBV30 to TRBJ2-7; 10 nucleotides agree with TRBD1. Germline assignment: CDR1 GTSNPN and CDR2 SVGIG (reference sequence). The CDR3 has 14 residues. With V trimmed by 2 bases and J by 5 bases, 6 bases remained unmatched. This CDR3 reads CAWSRDRGQDEQYF. As DNA, the CDR3 is TGTGCCTGGAGTAGAGACAGGGGGCAAGACGAGCAGTACTTC.

The rearrangement uses TRBV5-4 and TRBJ2-2; D gene unclear. The CDR3 contains 15 residues. With 2 bases removed from V and 3 bases from J, the gap between germline ends came to 11 bases. Germline loops: CDR1 SGHNT, CDR2 YYREEE (reference sequence). CDR3 DNA: TGTGCCAGCAGCTTTATCCCTCCGGACACCGGGGAGCTGTTTTTT. This sequence encodes CASSFIPPDTGELFF.

This clone turned up a few times. V is TRBV6-1 and J is TRBJ1-2; D is ambiguous. Germline CDR1 and CDR2: MNHNS and SASEGT. The CDR3 consists of 16 residues. V was cut by 2 bases and J by 6 bases, with 19 bases left in between. This CDR3 reads CASSEYWAAVENGYTF. DNA for the CDR3: TGTGCCAGCAGTGAATATTGGGCTGCTGTGGAAAATGGCTACACCTTC.

The chain employs TRBV2 and TRBJ2-7; D gene unclear. The CDR3 length is 13 residues. Deletions cut 6 bases from V and 2 bases from J, with 11 bases between. Germline CDR1 and CDR2: SNHLY and FYNNEI. The CDR3 nucleotides are TGTGCCAGCAGGAGGATGGCGGCCTACGAGCAGTACTTC. It translates to CASRRMAAYEQYF.

CDR3 DNA sequence: TGTGCCAGCAGCTTGAGAGCGGTCCAAGAGACCCAGTACTTC. This translates into CASSLRAVQETQYF. V gene TRBV5-8 combines with J gene TRBJ2-5; perhaps TRBD2 as D (5 bases). Germline V gene lookup returns CDR1 SGHTS and CDR2 YDEGEE. The CDR3 runs 14 residues. V gave up 1 base and J gave up 1 base, with 8 bases separating them.